This is a list of T cell receptor beta chains from one sample in a study of blood T cell repertoires in COVID-19. Here immunoSEQ multiplex PCR was the method, and the copy in TCRdb shows in-frame clones only, minus some. The sample includes over 300,000 clones, almost 90% of them seen just once. Sample: peripheral blood. The receptors here all came from a man in his late teens or twenties with active or convalescent COVID-19. Each CDR3 is given with its conserved first and last residue. The order of the fields is V gene, D gene, clone size, J gene, CDR3 DNA, CDR3 protein. D genes are given only for firm matches. Not every row has a clone size; where given, it reads once, few, many or a size class.

V gene: TRBV9
D gene: .
clone size: .
J gene: TRBJ1-1
CDR3 DNA: TGTGCCAGCAGCTCCGTATTACAAACTGAAGCTTTCTTT
CDR3 protein: CASSSVLQTEAFF

V gene: TRBV6-5
D gene: .
clone size: .
J gene: TRBJ1-1
CDR3 DNA: TGTGCCAGCAGTTACAGGGGTGGCGAGAACACTGAAGCTTTCTTT
CDR3 protein: CASSYRGGENTEAFF

V gene: TRBV19
D gene: .
clone size: .
J gene: TRBJ1-5
CDR3 DNA: TGTGCCAGCGCCGGCGGGGGACGCAGTCAGCCCCAGCATTTT
CDR3 protein: CASAGGGRSQPQHF

V gene: TRBV7-2
D gene: .
clone size: .
J gene: TRBJ1-2
CDR3 DNA: TGTGCCAGCAGCTTTGATGCAGATCCTCTCTATGGCTACACCTTC
CDR3 protein: CASSFDADPLYGYTF

V gene: TRBV6-5
D gene: .
clone size: .
J gene: TRBJ1-1
CDR3 DNA: TGTGCCAGCAGTTACTATTCAGGGGAGACTGAAGCTTTCTTT
CDR3 protein: CASSYYSGETEAFF

V gene: TRBV19
D gene: .
clone size: .
J gene: TRBJ1-2
CDR3 DNA: TGTGCCAGTAGTATGGCCCCAGTAAATGGCTACACCTTC
CDR3 protein: CASSMAPVNGYTF

V gene: TRBV27
D gene: .
clone size: .
J gene: TRBJ2-7
CDR3 DNA: TGTGCCAGCAGTTTCTCGCAGGCCAACGAGCAGTACTTC
CDR3 protein: CASSFSQANEQYF

V gene: TRBV10-3
D gene: .
clone size: .
J gene: TRBJ2-7
CDR3 DNA: TGTGCCATCAGTGAAGTGAAGGACATGGGCGAGCAGTACTTC
CDR3 protein: CAISEVKDMGEQYF

V gene: TRBV21-1
D gene: .
clone size: .
J gene: TRBJ1-4
CDR3 DNA: TGTGCCAGCAGCTACTACCGGGACAGGGTTAATGAAAAACTGTTTTTT
CDR3 protein: CASSYYRDRVNEKLFF

V gene: TRBV23-1
D gene: .
clone size: .
J gene: TRBJ1-1
CDR3 DNA: TGCGCCAGCAGTCAATCCCGATCCCAGGGGAGTGAAGACACTGAAGCTTTCTTT
CDR3 protein: CASSQSRSQGSEDTEAFF

V gene: TRBV27
D gene: TRBD1
clone size: .
J gene: TRBJ1-2
CDR3 DNA: TGTGCCAGCAGGACAGGGTCGGGAGACCGGGACTATGGCTACACCTTC
CDR3 protein: CASRTGSGDRDYGYTF

V gene: TRBV20-1
D gene: .
clone size: .
J gene: TRBJ2-5
CDR3 DNA: TGCAGTTTCTTGGAGAGAGAGACCCAGTACTTC
CDR3 protein: CSFLERETQYF

V gene: TRBV7-2
D gene: TRBD1
clone size: .
J gene: TRBJ1-2
CDR3 DNA: TGTGCCAGCAGCTCGTACGGGACAGGGGGCTATGGCTACACCTTC
CDR3 protein: CASSSYGTGGYGYTF

V gene: TRBV15
D gene: TRBD2
clone size: .
J gene: TRBJ2-3
CDR3 DNA: TGTGCCACCAGTTCGGGACTAGCAAGCACAGATACGCAGTATTTT
CDR3 protein: CATSSGLASTDTQYF

V gene: TRBV7-2
D gene: TRBD1
clone size: .
J gene: TRBJ1-3
CDR3 DNA: TGTGCCAGCAGCCTGGACAGGGCCATAGCGGGCTCTGGAAACACCATATATTTT
CDR3 protein: CASSLDRAIAGSGNTIYF

V gene: TRBV11-3
D gene: .
clone size: once
J gene: TRBJ1-1
CDR3 DNA: TGTGCCAGCAGCGCAGAGAACACTGAAGCTTTCTTT
CDR3 protein: CASSAENTEAFF

V gene: TRBV30
D gene: TRBD1
clone size: .
J gene: TRBJ2-5
CDR3 DNA: TGTGCCTGGGGGACAGGGGAGGAGACCCAGTACTTC
CDR3 protein: CAWGTGEETQYF

V gene: TRBV27
D gene: TRBD1
clone size: .
J gene: TRBJ1-1
CDR3 DNA: TGTGCCAGCAGTTTATTAGGGGGCACAACTGAAGCTTTCTTT
CDR3 protein: CASSLLGGTTEAFF

V gene: TRBV23-1
D gene: TRBD1
clone size: .
J gene: TRBJ2-1
CDR3 DNA: TGCGCCAGCAGTCTGGACAGGGGGCCCTACAATGAGCAGTTCTTC
CDR3 protein: CASSLDRGPYNEQFF

V gene: TRBV19
D gene: .
clone size: .
J gene: TRBJ1-5
CDR3 DNA: TGTGCCAGTAGTTCTGGGGAGGAAGTCCAGCCCCAGCATTTT
CDR3 protein: CASSSGEEVQPQHF

V gene: TRBV5-1
D gene: .
clone size: .
J gene: TRBJ2-2
CDR3 DNA: TGCGCCAGCTCTTTAATATCGAACACCGGGGAGCTGTTTTTT
CDR3 protein: CASSLISNTGELFF

V gene: TRBV7-2
D gene: TRBD1
clone size: .
J gene: TRBJ1-5
CDR3 DNA: TGTGCCAGCAGCTCGCCGGGACAGGGAGGCAATCAGCCCCAGCATTTT
CDR3 protein: CASSSPGQGGNQPQHF

V gene: TRBV11-3
D gene: TRBD2
clone size: .
J gene: TRBJ2-1
CDR3 DNA: TGTGCCAGCAGCTTCCCCATCGGGGGGGGGAACAATGAGCAGTTCTTC
CDR3 protein: CASSFPIGGGNNEQFF

V gene: TRBV3-1/TRBV3-2
D gene: .
clone size: .
J gene: TRBJ2-6
CDR3 DNA: TGTGCCAGCAGCCCTGAAGGTTCTGGGGCCAACGTGCTGACTTTC
CDR3 protein: CASSPEGSGANVLTF

V gene: TRBV6-1
D gene: TRBD1
clone size: .
J gene: TRBJ2-7
CDR3 DNA: TGTGCCAGCAACCGACAGGGGGCCTCCTACGAGCAGTACTTC
CDR3 protein: CASNRQGASYEQYF

V gene: TRBV5-1
D gene: TRBD1
clone size: .
J gene: TRBJ1-4
CDR3 DNA: TGCGCCAGCAGCCCTGGGACAGGGTTTAATGAAAAACTGTTTTTT
CDR3 protein: CASSPGTGFNEKLFF

V gene: TRBV11-2
D gene: .
clone size: .
J gene: TRBJ2-2
CDR3 DNA: TGTGCCAGCCGCGTTATCGCGAACACCGGGGAGCTGTTTTTT
CDR3 protein: CASRVIANTGELFF

V gene: TRBV28
D gene: TRBD1
clone size: .
J gene: TRBJ1-5
CDR3 DNA: TGTGCCAGCAGTGCCGACAGGGGCGAGAGCAATCAGCCCCAGCATTTT
CDR3 protein: CASSADRGESNQPQHF

V gene: TRBV5-6
D gene: TRBD2
clone size: once
J gene: TRBJ2-3
CDR3 DNA: TGTGCCAGCAGCTTGGTTGCGGGGGGCACAGATACGCAGTATTTT
CDR3 protein: CASSLVAGGTDTQYF

V gene: TRBV7-2
D gene: .
clone size: .
J gene: TRBJ1-6
CDR3 DNA: TGTGCCAGCAGCCCATCCCCCCAGGCCGAACCTTATAATTCACCCCTCCACTTT
CDR3 protein: CASSPSPQAEPYNSPLHF

V gene: TRBV19
D gene: TRBD1
clone size: .
J gene: TRBJ1-1
CDR3 DNA: TGTGCCAGTAGTATCCGCCGGGACAGGGGGCGAGCGGTGAACACTGAAGCTTTCTTT
CDR3 protein: CASSIRRDRGRAVNTEAFF

V gene: TRBV5-6
D gene: .
clone size: .
J gene: TRBJ1-1
CDR3 DNA: TGTGCCAGCAGCAGACCGGGGAACACTGAAGCTTTCTTT
CDR3 protein: CASSRPGNTEAFF

V gene: TRBV6-5
D gene: TRBD1
clone size: .
J gene: TRBJ2-1
CDR3 DNA: TGTGCCAGCAGAAGCGGGACAGGGGGCTATGGGCAGTTCTTC
CDR3 protein: CASRSGTGGYGQFF

V gene: TRBV4-2
D gene: TRBD1
clone size: .
J gene: TRBJ1-1
CDR3 DNA: TGTGCCAGCAGCCAAGCGGGACAGGGAAGCACTGAAGCTTTCTTT
CDR3 protein: CASSQAGQGSTEAFF

V gene: TRBV2
D gene: .
clone size: .
J gene: TRBJ2-5
CDR3 DNA: TGTGCCAGCAGCGGTGAGACCCAGTACTTC
CDR3 protein: CASSGETQYF

V gene: TRBV2
D gene: .
clone size: once
J gene: TRBJ1-1
CDR3 DNA: TGTGCCAGCACTATGGGACTAAAGGGCCACACTGAAGCTTTCTTT
CDR3 protein: CASTMGLKGHTEAFF

V gene: TRBV5-1
D gene: .
clone size: .
J gene: TRBJ2-1
CDR3 DNA: TGCGCCAGCAGCTTGGGTGGAGGGGTCGGGAATGAGCAGTTCTTC
CDR3 protein: CASSLGGGVGNEQFF

V gene: TRBV19
D gene: TRBD1
clone size: .
J gene: TRBJ1-2
CDR3 DNA: TGTGCCAGTATCCCCGGGACAGGGGGACACTATGGCTACACCTTC
CDR3 protein: CASIPGTGGHYGYTF

V gene: TRBV7-2
D gene: TRBD2
clone size: .
J gene: TRBJ2-2
CDR3 DNA: TGTGCCAGCAGCGGACTTCGACTAGCCGGTACCGGGGAGCTGTTTTTT
CDR3 protein: CASSGLRLAGTGELFF

V gene: TRBV7-9
D gene: TRBD2
clone size: .
J gene: TRBJ2-7
CDR3 DNA: TGTGCCAGCAGCTGGACTAGCGGTGACGAGCAGTACTTC
CDR3 protein: CASSWTSGDEQYF

V gene: TRBV7-2
D gene: .
clone size: .
J gene: TRBJ2-4
CDR3 DNA: TGTGCCAGCAGCTTAGCTGATTCCAGGACTAAGAGAAACATTCAGTACTTC
CDR3 protein: CASSLADSRTKRNIQYF

V gene: TRBV4-2
D gene: TRBD2
clone size: .
J gene: TRBJ2-1
CDR3 DNA: TGTGCCAGCAGCCCTTGGCTAGCGGGAACGTACAATGAGCAGTTCTTC
CDR3 protein: CASSPWLAGTYNEQFF

V gene: TRBV6-5
D gene: .
clone size: .
J gene: TRBJ1-2
CDR3 DNA: TGTGCCAGCAGTCCGCTCGGCTATGGCTACACCTTC
CDR3 protein: CASSPLGYGYTF